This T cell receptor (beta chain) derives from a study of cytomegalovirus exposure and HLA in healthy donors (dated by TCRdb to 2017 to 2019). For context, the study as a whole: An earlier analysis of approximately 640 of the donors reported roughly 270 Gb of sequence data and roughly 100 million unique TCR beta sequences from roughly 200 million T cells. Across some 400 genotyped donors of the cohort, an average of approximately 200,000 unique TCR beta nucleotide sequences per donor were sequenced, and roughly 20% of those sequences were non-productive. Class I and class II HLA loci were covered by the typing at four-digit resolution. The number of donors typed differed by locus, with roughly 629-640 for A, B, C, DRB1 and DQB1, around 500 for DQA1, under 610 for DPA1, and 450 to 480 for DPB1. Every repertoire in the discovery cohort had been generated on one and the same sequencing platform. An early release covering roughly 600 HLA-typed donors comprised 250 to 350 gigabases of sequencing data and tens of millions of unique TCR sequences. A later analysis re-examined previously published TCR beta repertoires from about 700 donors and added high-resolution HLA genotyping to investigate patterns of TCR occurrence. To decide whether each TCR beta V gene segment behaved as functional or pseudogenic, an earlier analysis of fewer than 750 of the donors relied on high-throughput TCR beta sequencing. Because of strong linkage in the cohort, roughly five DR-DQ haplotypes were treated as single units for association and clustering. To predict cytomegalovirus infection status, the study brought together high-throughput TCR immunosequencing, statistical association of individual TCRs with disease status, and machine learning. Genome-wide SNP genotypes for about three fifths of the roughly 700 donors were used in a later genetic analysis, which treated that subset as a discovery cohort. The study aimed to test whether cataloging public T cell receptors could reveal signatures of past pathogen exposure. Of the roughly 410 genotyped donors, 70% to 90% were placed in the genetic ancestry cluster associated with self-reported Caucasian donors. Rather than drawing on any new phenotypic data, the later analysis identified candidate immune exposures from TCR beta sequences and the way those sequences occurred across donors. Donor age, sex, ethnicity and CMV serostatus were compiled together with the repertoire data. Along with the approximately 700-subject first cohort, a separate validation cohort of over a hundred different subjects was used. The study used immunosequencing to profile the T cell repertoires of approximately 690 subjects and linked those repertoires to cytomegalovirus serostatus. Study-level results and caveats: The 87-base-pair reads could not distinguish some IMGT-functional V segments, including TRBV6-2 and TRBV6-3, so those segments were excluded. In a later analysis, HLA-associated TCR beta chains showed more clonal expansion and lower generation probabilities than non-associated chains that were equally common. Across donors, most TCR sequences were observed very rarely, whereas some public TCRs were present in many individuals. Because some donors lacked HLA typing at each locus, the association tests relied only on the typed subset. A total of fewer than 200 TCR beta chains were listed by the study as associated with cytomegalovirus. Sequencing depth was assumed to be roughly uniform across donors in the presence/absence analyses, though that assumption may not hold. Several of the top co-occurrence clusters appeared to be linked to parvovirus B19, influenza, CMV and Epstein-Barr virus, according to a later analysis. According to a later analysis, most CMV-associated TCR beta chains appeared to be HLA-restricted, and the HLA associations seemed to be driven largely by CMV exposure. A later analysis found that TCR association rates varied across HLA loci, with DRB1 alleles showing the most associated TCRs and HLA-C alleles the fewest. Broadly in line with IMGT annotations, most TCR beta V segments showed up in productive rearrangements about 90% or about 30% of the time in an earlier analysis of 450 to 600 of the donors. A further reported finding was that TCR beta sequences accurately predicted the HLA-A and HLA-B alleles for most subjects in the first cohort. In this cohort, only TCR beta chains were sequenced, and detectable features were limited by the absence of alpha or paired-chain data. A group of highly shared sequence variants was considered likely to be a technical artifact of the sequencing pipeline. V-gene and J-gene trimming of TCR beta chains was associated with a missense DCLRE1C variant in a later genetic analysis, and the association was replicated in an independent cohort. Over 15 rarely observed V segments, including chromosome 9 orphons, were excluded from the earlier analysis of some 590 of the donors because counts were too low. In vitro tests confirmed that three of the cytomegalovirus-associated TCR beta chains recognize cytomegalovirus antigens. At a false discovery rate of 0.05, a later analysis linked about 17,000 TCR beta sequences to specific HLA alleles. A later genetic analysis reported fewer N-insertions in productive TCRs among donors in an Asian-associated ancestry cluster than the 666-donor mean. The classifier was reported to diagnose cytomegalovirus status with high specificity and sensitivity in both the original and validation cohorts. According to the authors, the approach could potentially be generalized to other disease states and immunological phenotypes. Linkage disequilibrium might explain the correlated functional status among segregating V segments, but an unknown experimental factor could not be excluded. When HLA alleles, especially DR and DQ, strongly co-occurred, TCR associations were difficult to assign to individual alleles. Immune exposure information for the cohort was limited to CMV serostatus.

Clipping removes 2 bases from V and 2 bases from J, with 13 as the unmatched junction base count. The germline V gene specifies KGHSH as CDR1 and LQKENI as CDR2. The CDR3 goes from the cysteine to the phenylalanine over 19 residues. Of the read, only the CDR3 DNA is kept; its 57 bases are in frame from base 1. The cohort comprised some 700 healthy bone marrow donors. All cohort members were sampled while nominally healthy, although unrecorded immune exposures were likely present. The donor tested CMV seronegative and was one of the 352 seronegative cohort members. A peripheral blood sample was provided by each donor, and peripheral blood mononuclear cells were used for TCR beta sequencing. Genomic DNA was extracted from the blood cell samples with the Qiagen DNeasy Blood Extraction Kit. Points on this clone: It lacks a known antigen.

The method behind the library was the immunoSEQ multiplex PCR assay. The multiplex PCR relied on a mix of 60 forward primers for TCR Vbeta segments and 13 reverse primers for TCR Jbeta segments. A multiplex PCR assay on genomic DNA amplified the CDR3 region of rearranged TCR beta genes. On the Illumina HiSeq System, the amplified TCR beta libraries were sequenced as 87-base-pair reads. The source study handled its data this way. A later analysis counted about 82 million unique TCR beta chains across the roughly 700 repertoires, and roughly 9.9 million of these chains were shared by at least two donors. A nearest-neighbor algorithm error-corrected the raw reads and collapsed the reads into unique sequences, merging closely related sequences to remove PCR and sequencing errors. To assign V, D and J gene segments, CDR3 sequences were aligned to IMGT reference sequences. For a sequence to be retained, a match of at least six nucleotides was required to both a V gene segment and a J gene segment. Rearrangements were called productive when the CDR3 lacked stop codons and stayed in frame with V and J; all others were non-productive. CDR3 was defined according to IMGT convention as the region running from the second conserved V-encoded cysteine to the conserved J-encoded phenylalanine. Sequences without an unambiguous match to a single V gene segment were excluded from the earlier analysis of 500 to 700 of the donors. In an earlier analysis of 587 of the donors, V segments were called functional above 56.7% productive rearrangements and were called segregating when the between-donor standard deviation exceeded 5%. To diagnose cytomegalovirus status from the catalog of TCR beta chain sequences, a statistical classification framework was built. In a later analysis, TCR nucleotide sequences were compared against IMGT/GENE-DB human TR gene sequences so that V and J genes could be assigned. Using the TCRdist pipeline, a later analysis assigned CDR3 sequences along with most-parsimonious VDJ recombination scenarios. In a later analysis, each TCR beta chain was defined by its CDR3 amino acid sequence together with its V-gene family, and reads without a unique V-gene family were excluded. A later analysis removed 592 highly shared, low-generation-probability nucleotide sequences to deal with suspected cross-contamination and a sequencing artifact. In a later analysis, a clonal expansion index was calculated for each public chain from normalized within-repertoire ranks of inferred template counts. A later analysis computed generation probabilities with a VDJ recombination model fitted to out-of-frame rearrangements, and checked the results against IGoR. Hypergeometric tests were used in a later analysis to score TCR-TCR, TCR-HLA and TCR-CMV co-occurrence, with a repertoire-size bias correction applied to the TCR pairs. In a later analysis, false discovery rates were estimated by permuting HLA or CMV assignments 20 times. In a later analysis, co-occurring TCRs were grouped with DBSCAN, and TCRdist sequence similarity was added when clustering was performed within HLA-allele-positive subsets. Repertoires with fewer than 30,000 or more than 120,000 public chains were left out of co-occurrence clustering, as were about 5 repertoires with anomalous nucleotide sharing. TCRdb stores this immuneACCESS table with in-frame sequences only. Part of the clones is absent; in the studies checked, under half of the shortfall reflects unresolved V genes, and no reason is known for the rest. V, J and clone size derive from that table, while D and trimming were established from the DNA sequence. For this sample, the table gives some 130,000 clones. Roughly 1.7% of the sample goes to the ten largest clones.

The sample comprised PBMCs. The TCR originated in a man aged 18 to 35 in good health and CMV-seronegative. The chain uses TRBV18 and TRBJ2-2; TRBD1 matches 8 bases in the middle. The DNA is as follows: TGTGCCAGCTCACCAACTCCATTCTCGGGACAGGTCAACACCGGGGAGCTGTTTTTT. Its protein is CASSPTPFSGQVNTGELFF.